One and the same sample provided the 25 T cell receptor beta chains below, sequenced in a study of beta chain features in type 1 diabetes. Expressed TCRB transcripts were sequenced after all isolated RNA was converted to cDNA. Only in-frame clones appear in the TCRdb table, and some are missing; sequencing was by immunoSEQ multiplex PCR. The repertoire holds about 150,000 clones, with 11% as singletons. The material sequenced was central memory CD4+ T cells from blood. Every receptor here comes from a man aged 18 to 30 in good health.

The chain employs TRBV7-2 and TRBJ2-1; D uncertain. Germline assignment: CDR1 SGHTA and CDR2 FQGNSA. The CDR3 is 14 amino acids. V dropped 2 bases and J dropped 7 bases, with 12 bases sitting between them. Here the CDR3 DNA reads TGTGCCAGCAGCTTATCCGCAGGAAGAAATGAGCAGTTCTTC. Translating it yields CASSLSAGRNEQFF.

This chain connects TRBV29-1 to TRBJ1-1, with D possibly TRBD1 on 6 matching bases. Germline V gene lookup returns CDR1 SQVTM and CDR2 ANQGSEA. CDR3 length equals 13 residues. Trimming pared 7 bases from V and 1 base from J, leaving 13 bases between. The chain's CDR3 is CSAADSWNTEAFF. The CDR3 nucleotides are TGCAGCGCGGCGGACAGTTGGAACACTGAAGCTTTCTTT.

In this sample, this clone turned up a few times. The CDR3 here is CSVENRGRRNTGELFF. In DNA, the CDR3 is TGCAGCGTTGAAAACAGGGGGCGCCGGAACACCGGGGAGCTGTTTTTT. The gene calls are TRBV29-1 and TRBJ2-2; 9 bases align to TRBD1. Germline CDR1 is SQVTM and CDR2 is ANQGSEA. V was clipped by 2 bases and J by 1 base; unmatched bases: 5. The CDR3 loop spans 16 amino acids.

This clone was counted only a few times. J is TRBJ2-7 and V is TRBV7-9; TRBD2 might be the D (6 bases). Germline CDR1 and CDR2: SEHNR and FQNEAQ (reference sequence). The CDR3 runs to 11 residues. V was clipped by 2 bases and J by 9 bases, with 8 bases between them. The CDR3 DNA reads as TGTGCCAGCAGCTTACAGGGAGGGCAGTACTTC. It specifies CASSLQGGQYF.

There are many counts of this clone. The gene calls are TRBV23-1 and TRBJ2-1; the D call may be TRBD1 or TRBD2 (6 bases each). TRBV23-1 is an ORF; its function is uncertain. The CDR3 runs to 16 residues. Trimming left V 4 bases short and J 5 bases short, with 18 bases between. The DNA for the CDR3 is TGCGCCAGCAGTCTAAAAGGGGCAGGGGAGGACAATGAGCAGTTCTTC. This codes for CASSLKGAGEDNEQFF.

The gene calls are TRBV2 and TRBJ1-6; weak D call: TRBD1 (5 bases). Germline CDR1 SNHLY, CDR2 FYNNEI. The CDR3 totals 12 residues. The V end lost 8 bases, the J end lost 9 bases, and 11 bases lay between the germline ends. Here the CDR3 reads CASGGGGSPLHF. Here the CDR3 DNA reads TGTGCCAGCGGAGGTGGGGGTTCACCCCTCCACTTT.

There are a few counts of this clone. DNA for the CDR3: TGTGCCAGCAGCCAAGATTGGGAGCAATATACGCAGTATTTT. Protein product: CASSQDWEQYTQYF. The J gene is TRBJ2-3, the V gene TRBV4-2, with a weak D call TRBD2 (5 bases). This CDR3 contains 14 residues. Germline V gene sequence: CDR1 LGHNA, CDR2 YNFKEQ. Deletions cut 0 bases from V and 7 bases from J, with 11 bases between.

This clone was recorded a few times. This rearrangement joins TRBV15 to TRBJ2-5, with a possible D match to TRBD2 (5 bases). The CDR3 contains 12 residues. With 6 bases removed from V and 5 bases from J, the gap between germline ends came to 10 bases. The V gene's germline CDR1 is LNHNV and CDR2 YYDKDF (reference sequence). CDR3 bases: TGTGCCACCAGGGACCGCGGGGAGACCCAGTACTTC. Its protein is CATRDRGETQYF.

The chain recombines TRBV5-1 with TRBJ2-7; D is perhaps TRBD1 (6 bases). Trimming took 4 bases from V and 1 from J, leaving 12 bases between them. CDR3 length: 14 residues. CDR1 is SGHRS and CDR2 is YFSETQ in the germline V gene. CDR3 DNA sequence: TGCGCCAGCAGCATACACAGGGATTCCTACGAGCAGTACTTC. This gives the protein CASSIHRDSYEQYF.

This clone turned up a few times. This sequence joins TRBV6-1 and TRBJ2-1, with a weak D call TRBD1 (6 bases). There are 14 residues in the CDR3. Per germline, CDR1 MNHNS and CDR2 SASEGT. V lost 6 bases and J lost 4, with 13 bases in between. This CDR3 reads CASRGDTIYNEQFF. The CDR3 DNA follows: TGTGCCAGCAGGGGGGACACCATATACAATGAGCAGTTCTTC.

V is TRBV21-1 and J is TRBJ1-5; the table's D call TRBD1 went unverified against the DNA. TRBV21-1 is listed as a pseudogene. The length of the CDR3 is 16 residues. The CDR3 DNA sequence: TGTGCCCCCGGCAGGGAATCGGGCAAAGGCAATCAGCCCCAGCATTTT. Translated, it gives CAPGRESGKGNQPQHF.

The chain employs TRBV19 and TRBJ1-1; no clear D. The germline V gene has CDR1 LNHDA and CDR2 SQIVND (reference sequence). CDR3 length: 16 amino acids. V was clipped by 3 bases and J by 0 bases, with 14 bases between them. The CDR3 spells CASSIKSVRMNTEAFF. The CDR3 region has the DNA TGTGCCAGTAGTATCAAATCAGTAAGGATGAACACTGAAGCTTTCTTT. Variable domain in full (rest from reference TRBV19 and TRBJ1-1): DGGITQSPKYLFRKEGQNVTLSCEQNLNHDAMYWYRQDPGQGLRLIYYSQIVNDFQKGDIAEGYSVSREKKESFPLTVTSAQKNPTAFYLCASSIKSVRMNTEAFFGQGTRLTVV.

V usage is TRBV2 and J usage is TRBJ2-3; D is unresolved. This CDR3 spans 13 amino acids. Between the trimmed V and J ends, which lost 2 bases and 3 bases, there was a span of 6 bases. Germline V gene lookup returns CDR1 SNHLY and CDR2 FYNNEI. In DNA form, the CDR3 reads TGTGCCAGCAGTGAATCCCCGACAGATACGCAGTATTTT. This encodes CASSESPTDTQYF.

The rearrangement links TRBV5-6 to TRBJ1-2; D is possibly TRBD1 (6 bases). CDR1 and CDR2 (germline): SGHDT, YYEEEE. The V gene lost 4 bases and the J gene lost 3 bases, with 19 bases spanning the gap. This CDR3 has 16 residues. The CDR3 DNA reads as TGTGCCAGCAGCCAGGGGATCTCCGCGGGCCACTATGGCTACACCTTC. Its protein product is CASSQGISAGHYGYTF.

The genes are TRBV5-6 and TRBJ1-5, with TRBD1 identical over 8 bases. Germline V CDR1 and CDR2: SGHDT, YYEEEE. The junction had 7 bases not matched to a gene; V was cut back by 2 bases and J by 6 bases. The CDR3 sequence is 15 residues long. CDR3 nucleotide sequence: TGTGCCAGCAGCTTTGGACAGGGAAGGAGTCAGCCCCAGCATTTT. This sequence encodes CASSFGQGRSQPQHF.

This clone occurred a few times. CDR3 sequence: CASSSLAGTTYEQYF. In DNA, the CDR3 is TGCGCCAGCAGCTCCCTAGCGGGGACAACCTACGAGCAGTACTTC. The chain carries TRBV5-1 and TRBJ2-7; 9 nucleotides agree with TRBD2. Germline-derived CDR1 and CDR2 are SGHRS and YFSETQ. The CDR3 has 15 amino acids. V trimming: 3 bases; J trimming: 2 bases; junction bases outside the gene matches: 6.

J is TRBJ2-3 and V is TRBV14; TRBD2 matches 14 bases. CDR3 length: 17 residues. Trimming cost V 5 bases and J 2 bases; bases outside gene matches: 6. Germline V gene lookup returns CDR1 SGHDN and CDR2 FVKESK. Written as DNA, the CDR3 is TGTGCCAGCAGCTCGGGACTAGCGGGAGCCTTCACAGATACGCAGTATTTT. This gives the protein CASSSGLAGAFTDTQYF.

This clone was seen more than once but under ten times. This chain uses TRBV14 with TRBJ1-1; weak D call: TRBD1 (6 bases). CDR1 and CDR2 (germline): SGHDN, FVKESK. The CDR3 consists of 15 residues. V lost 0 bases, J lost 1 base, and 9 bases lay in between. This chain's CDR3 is CASSQDWGRNTEAFF. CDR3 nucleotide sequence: TGTGCCAGCAGCCAAGATTGGGGGCGGAACACTGAAGCTTTCTTT.

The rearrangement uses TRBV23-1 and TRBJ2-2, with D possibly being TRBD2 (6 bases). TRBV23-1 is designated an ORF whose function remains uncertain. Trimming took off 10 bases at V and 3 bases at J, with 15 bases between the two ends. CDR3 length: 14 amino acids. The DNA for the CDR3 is TGCGCCACCCACCGGGGGAAGGACACCGGGGAGCTGTTTTTT. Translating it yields CATHRGKDTGELFF.

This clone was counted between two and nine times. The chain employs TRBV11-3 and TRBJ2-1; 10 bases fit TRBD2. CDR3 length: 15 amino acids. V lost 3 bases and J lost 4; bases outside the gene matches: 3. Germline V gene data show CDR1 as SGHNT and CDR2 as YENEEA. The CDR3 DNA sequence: TGTGCCAGCAGCTTTCTAGCGGGAGCTTACAATGAGCAGTTCTTC. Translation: CASSFLAGAYNEQFF.

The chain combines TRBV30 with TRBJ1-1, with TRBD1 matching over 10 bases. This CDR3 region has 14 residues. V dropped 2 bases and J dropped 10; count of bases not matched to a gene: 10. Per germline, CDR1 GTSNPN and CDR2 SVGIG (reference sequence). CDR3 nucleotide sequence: TGTGCCTGGAGTCCTGGGACAGGGGCTTTTGTAGCTTTCTTT. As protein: CAWSPGTGAFVAFF.

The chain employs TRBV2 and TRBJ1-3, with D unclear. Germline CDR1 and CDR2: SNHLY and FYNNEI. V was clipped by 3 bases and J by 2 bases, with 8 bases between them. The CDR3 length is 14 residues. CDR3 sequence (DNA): TGTGCCAGCAGTGAGGGTAGCGCTGGAAACACCATATATTTT. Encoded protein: CASSEGSAGNTIYF.

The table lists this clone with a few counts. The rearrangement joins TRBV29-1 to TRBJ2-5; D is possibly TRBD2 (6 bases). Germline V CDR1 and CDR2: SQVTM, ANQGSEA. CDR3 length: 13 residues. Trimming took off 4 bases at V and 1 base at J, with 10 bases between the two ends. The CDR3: CSVVGRGQETQYF. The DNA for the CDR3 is TGCAGCGTTGTAGGGCGGGGCCAAGAGACCCAGTACTTC.

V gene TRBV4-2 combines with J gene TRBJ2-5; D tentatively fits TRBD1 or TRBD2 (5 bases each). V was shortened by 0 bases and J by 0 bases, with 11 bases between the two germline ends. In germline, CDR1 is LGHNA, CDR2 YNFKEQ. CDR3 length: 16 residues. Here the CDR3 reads CASSQDRGWNQETQYF. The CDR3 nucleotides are TGTGCCAGCAGCCAAGATCGGGGCTGGAACCAAGAGACCCAGTACTTC.

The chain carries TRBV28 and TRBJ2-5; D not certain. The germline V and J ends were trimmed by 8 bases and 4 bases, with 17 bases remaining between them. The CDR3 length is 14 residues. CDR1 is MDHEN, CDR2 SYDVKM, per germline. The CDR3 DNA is TGTGCCAGCCTCCAGGCCCTGGGTACAGAGACCCAGTACTTC. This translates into CASLQALGTETQYF. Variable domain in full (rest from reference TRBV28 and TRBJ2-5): DVKVTQSSRYLVKRTGEKVFLECVQDMDHENMFWYRQDPGLGLRLIYFSYDVKMKEKGDIPEGYSVSREKKERFSLILESASTNQTSMYLCASLQALGTETQYFGPGTRLLVL.